What follows are 32 T cell receptor beta chains derived from one specimen sequenced in a study of blood T cell repertoires in COVID-19. Repertoires were generated with immunoSEQ multiplex PCR, while TCRdb's copy carries only in-frame clones and drops some. This table holds some 190,000 clones, 82% found once. The sequenced sample consisted of peripheral blood. These TCRs come from a woman aged 55 to 70 with COVID-19, enrolled during active disease.

This chain links TRBV3-1 (or the pseudogene TRBV3-2) with TRBJ2-5; TRBD1 aligns across 7 bases. CDR3 size: 13 residues. J was trimmed by 2 bases and V by 6 bases; bases with no gene match: 3. Germline V gene data show CDR1 as LGHDT and CDR2 as YNNKEL (reference sequence). CDR3 DNA: TGTGCCAGCAGGATCAGGGGGCAAGAGACCCAGTACTTC. Its protein is CASRIRGQETQYF.

A few counts support this clone. The chain recombines TRBV7-9 with TRBJ2-1; tentative D call: TRBD2 (6 bases). This CDR3 comprises 15 residues. Germline CDR1 and CDR2: SEHNR and FQNEAQ (reference sequence). V was cut by 4 bases and J by 9 bases, with 19 bases left in between. CDR3 coding DNA: TGTGCCAGCAGCTCTAAGTTGGAGGGTTTGGGTGAGCAGTTCTTC. This encodes CASSSKLEGLGEQFF.

The chain uses TRBV2 and TRBJ1-5; 7 bases are shared with TRBD1. CDR3 length: 16 residues. Germline V gives CDR1 SNHLY, CDR2 FYNNEI. The V gene end was trimmed by 6 bases and the J gene end by 6 bases; junction bases not matched to a gene: 14. DNA for the CDR3: TGTGCCAGCAGGGAGGGGGGTCGACGGGACAGTCAGCCCCAGCATTTT. Amino acids: CASREGGRRDSQPQHF.

In its sample, this clone was seen once. The V gene is TRBV6-6, the J gene TRBJ2-5; D uncertain. Germline loops: CDR1 MNHNY, CDR2 SVGAGI (reference sequence). The CDR3 sequence is 15 residues long. Trimming took 2 bases from V and 1 from J, leaving 11 bases between them. Written as DNA, the CDR3 is TGTGCCAGCAGTTACCCCCCCCCTCCCCAAGAGACCCAGTACTTC. Protein: CASSYPPPPQETQYF.

This clone turned up a few times. The rearrangement links TRBV7-8 to TRBJ2-1, with 9 bases lining up with TRBD2. Germline V gene sequence: CDR1 SGHVS, CDR2 FQNEAQ. The CDR3 length is 17 residues. The V gene end was trimmed by 0 bases and the J gene end by 10 bases; junction bases not matched to a gene: 13. The CDR3 nucleotides are TGTGCCAGCAGCTTAGCGCGGATTAGCGGGAGTCCCGGGGAGCAGTTCTTC. It is translated as CASSLARISGSPGEQFF.

The chain employs TRBV9 and TRBJ2-2; TRBD1 matches at 10 bases. Germline trimming cut 0 bases from V and 3 bases from J; bases unmatched to any gene: 2. The germline CDR1 and CDR2 sequences are SGDLS and YYNGEE. The CDR3 has 16 residues. The CDR3 protein is CASSVAGTGDTGELFF. The CDR3 bases are TGTGCCAGCAGCGTAGCCGGGACAGGGGACACCGGGGAGCTGTTTTTT.

This chain links TRBV3-1 (or the pseudogene TRBV3-2) with TRBJ1-1, with TRBD1 identical over 7 bases. Germline CDR1 and CDR2: LGHDT and YNNKEL (reference sequence). This CDR3 comprises 15 residues. Unmatched junction bases numbered 4, after V lost 0 bases and J lost 3 bases. The CDR3 loop is CASSQDPQGDTEAFF. The CDR3, as DNA: TGTGCCAGCAGCCAAGACCCCCAGGGGGACACTGAAGCTTTCTTT.

The rearrangement uses TRBV19 and TRBJ2-1; 10 nucleotides align to TRBD2. Germline lookup yields CDR1 LNHDA and CDR2 SQIVND (reference sequence). With 6 bases clipped from V and 5 bases from J, the junction kept 16 bases outside the gene matches. CDR3 length: 18 residues. The CDR3 loop reads CASSERLAGVGIHNEQFF. Written as DNA, the CDR3 is TGTGCCAGTAGCGAGCGGCTAGCGGGAGTGGGGATCCACAATGAGCAGTTCTTC.

This clone was observed a few times. V gene TRBV7-3 combines with J gene TRBJ2-5, with D tentatively TRBD2 (5 bases). Germline CDR1 and CDR2: SGHTA and FQGTGA. V shed 6 bases and J shed 2 bases, with 10 bases lying between them. The CDR3 is made up of 13 amino acids. The CDR3 loop is CASSRGRQETQYF. The CDR3 nucleotides are TGTGCCAGCAGTCGAGGGCGGCAAGAGACCCAGTACTTC.

The CDR3 region has the DNA TGTGCCAGCAGTTACCCCCGAGGCCCTAGCACAGATACGCAGTATTTT. Its translation: CASSYPRGPSTDTQYF. This chain joins TRBV6-6 and TRBJ2-3; D remains unclear. Trimming stripped 2 bases from V and 0 bases from J, with 12 bases between. The CDR3 sequence is 16 residues long. CDR1 is MNHNY and CDR2 is SVGAGI in the germline V gene (reference sequence).

The genes are TRBV30 and TRBJ2-7; 10 bases agree with TRBD1. From germline, CDR1 is GTSNPN and CDR2 SVGIG (reference sequence). This CDR3 contains 13 residues. Losses at the gene ends were 1 base for V and 7 bases for J; bases not matched to a gene: 4. CDR3 nucleotide sequence: TGTGCCTGGAGTGGACAGGGGGCGAGGGAGCAGTACTTC. Translating gives CAWSGQGAREQYF.

This chain joins TRBV6-2 or TRBV6-3 and TRBJ2-5; TRBD1 aligns across 8 bases. CDR3 size: 15 residues. J was trimmed by 1 base and V by 6 bases; bases with no gene match: 7. Looked up from germline, CDR1 is MNHEY and CDR2 is SVGEGT. The CDR3 spells CASSNPTGAQETQYF. The CDR3 DNA follows: TGTGCCAGCAGCAATCCGACAGGGGCCCAAGAGACCCAGTACTTC.

The chain has TRBV5-4 and TRBJ1-2; 8 bases are shared with TRBD1. This CDR3 has 15 amino acids. Germline V gene data show CDR1 as SGHNT and CDR2 as YYREEE (reference sequence). V was pared by 0 bases and J by 8 bases, with 9 bases of the junction left unmatched. The CDR3 nucleotides are TGTGCCAGCAGCTTGGTACGGCAGGGGGCGCAGGGCTACACCTTC. This translates into CASSLVRQGAQGYTF.

This clone was seen a handful of times. CDR3 DNA sequence: TGTGCCATCAGTCCGGGATACCGGACCTACGAGCAGTACTTC. This sequence encodes CAISPGYRTYEQYF. The chain combines TRBV10-3 with TRBJ2-7, with D perhaps matching TRBD2 (5 bases). CDR1 is ENHRY, CDR2 SYGVKD, per germline. The CDR3 consists of 14 residues. V lost 5 bases and J lost 2, with 13 bases in between.

This chain links TRBV27 with TRBJ2-5; 8 nucleotides line up with TRBD2. Germline V lookup: CDR1 MNHEY, CDR2 SMNVEV (reference sequence). This CDR3 comprises 14 residues. Unmatched junction bases numbered 3, after V lost 1 base and J lost 5 bases. The DNA for the CDR3 is TGTGCCAGCAGTTTATTCGGGGGGGTGGAGACCCAGTACTTC. Its translation is CASSLFGGVETQYF.

This chain joins TRBV28 and TRBJ2-7; a possible D gene is TRBD2 (6 bases). Trimming removed 0 bases at V and 0 bases at J, with 12 bases between. This CDR3 is 16 amino acids long. Looked up from germline, CDR1 is MDHEN and CDR2 is SYDVKM. Here the CDR3 DNA reads TGTGCCAGCAGTTTATGGGGCGGGGTCAGCTCCTACGAGCAGTACTTC. Protein sequence: CASSLWGGVSSYEQYF.

The chain recombines TRBV19 with TRBJ1-2; unclear D gene. V was trimmed by 5 bases and J by 3 bases, leaving 13 bases between them. CDR1 and CDR2 (germline): LNHDA, SQIVND (reference sequence). The CDR3 spans 14 residues. CDR3 DNA: TGTGCCAGTAGTGCCCGACTCAACCACTATGGCTACACCTTC. Amino acid sequence: CASSARLNHYGYTF.

This chain links TRBV7-3 with TRBJ1-2; a weak D match, TRBD1 (5 bases). Germline V gene lookup returns CDR1 SGHTA and CDR2 FQGTGA. V was clipped by 11 bases and J by 4 bases, with 29 bases between them. The CDR3 spans 17 residues. The chain's CDR3 is CAGPVGYPAWGLYGYTF. For the CDR3, the DNA is TGTGCCGGGCCGGTGGGATATCCCGCCTGGGGACTCTATGGCTACACCTTC.

The rearrangement links TRBV28 to TRBJ1-1; D remains ambiguous. This CDR3 comprises 12 residues. V gave up 6 bases and J gave up 1 base, with 6 bases separating them. Germline V gene sequence: CDR1 MDHEN, CDR2 SYDVKM. In nucleotides, the CDR3 is TGTGCCAGCAGCCTCCCGAACACTGAAGCTTTCTTT. It codes for CASSLPNTEAFF.

In its sample, this clone was seen a few times. CDR3 DNA: TGTGCCTGGAGAGGGGTACCTGGAAACACCATATATTTT. Amino acid sequence: CAWRGVPGNTIYF. The J gene is TRBJ1-3, the V gene TRBV30; perhaps TRBD1 as D (5 bases). The germline V gene has CDR1 GTSNPN and CDR2 SVGIG (reference sequence). The CDR3 is made up of 13 amino acids. V lost 3 bases and J 2 bases, leaving 8 bases between the germline ends.

This clone was detected only a few times. The chain couples TRBV27 to TRBJ2-7; maybe TRBD2 (6 bases). V was pared by 3 bases and J by 9 bases, with 9 bases between. CDR1 and CDR2 from the germline V gene are MNHEY and SMNVEV (reference sequence). The CDR3 is 11 residues long. CDR3 nucleotides: TGTGCCAGCAGTTTTAGCGGAGTGCAGTACTTC. The encoded protein is CASSFSGVQYF.

The chain has TRBV29-1 and TRBJ1-2, with no clear D. This CDR3 contains 9 residues. The germline V gene has CDR1 SQVTM and CDR2 ANQGSEA. Trimming removed 3 bases at V and 7 bases at J, with 3 bases between. The CDR3 spells CSVDSGYTF. As DNA, the CDR3 is TGCAGCGTTGACTCTGGCTACACCTTC.

This chain links TRBV28 with TRBJ1-1; 8 nucleotides match TRBD1. V lost 2 bases and J lost 4; bases outside the gene matches: 6. There are 15 residues in the CDR3. CDR1 is MDHEN and CDR2 is SYDVKM in the germline V gene. The CDR3 sequence is CASSLQGAGSTEAFF. DNA for the CDR3: TGTGCCAGCAGTTTACAGGGGGCGGGTAGCACTGAAGCTTTCTTT.

This clone was observed a handful of times. This chain joins TRBV28 and TRBJ2-2, with 10 bases lining up with TRBD2. The CDR3 is 16 residues long. Trimming at V came to 3 bases and at J to 3 bases, leaving 4 bases not matched to a gene. Germline V gene sequence: CDR1 MDHEN, CDR2 SYDVKM. CDR3 in amino acids: CASSFHLAGDTGELFF. The DNA for the CDR3 is TGTGCCAGCAGTTTTCATCTAGCGGGGGACACCGGGGAGCTGTTTTTT.

A remark on this clone: Mismatch with germline at one junction end may stem from a read error. This chain uses TRBV6-1 with TRBJ2-1; D gene ambiguous. Germline loops: CDR1 MNHNS, CDR2 SASEGT. The CDR3 totals 13 residues. CDR3: CASSELRQAEKFF. Here the CDR3 DNA reads TGTGCCAGCAGTGAATTGAGGCAAGCTGAGAAGTTCTTC.

The V gene is TRBV7-2, the J gene TRBJ1-2, with 8 bases identical to TRBD1. CDR1 and CDR2 (germline): SGHTA, FQGNSA. This CDR3 contains 13 residues. V was pared by 5 bases and J by 8 bases, with 7 bases of the junction left unmatched. The CDR3 is CASSPDRASGYTF. The CDR3 DNA is TGTGCCAGCAGCCCGGACAGGGCGAGCGGCTACACCTTC.

J is TRBJ1-4 and V is TRBV6-5; D is perhaps TRBD1 (6 bases). V lost 7 bases, J lost 6 bases, and 15 bases lay in between. Germline V gene lookup returns CDR1 MNHEY and CDR2 SVGAGI. The CDR3 sequence is 14 residues long. CDR3 sequence reads: CASTDGGADEKLFF. For the CDR3, the DNA is TGTGCCAGCACCGACGGGGGGGCAGATGAAAAACTGTTTTTT.

V and J are TRBV2 and TRBJ2-3; 7 bases map to TRBD2. J lost 2 bases, V lost 2 bases, and 10 bases had no gene match. The CDR3 loop spans 17 amino acids. The germline V gene has CDR1 SNHLY and CDR2 FYNNEI. The CDR3 DNA reads TGTGCCAGCAGTGAATGGACTAGAGGGTCCCACACAGATACGCAGTATTTT. Protein sequence: CASSEWTRGSHTDTQYF.

V usage is TRBV10-3 and J usage is TRBJ1-2; the match to TRBD1 covers 7 bases. Trimming cost V 4 bases and J 4 bases; bases outside gene matches: 0. Per germline, CDR1 ENHRY and CDR2 SYGVKD. The CDR3 extends over 12 amino acids. This CDR3 is CAISGQGYGYTF. The CDR3 nucleotides read TGTGCCATCAGTGGACAGGGCTATGGCTACACCTTC.

V usage is TRBV9 and J usage is TRBJ2-1, with 12 bases identical to TRBD2. The germline CDR1 and CDR2 sequences are SGDLS and YYNGEE. The junction had 15 bases not matched to a gene; V was cut back by 4 bases and J by 4 bases. The CDR3 has 19 amino acids. Written as DNA, the CDR3 is TGTGCCAGCAGCACACGACTAGCGGGAGCCCGAGGGGAGTACAATGAGCAGTTCTTC. Translating it yields CASSTRLAGARGEYNEQFF.

The gene calls are TRBV28 and TRBJ2-5, with 7 positions matching TRBD1. Germline-derived CDR1 and CDR2 are MDHEN and SYDVKM. V lost 6 bases and J lost 1; bases outside the gene matches: 5. This CDR3 is built from 14 residues. The CDR3 loop is CASRSTGVQETQYF. The CDR3 nucleotides are TGTGCCAGCAGGTCTACAGGGGTCCAAGAGACCCAGTACTTC.

The chain recombines TRBV28 with TRBJ2-3; unclear D gene. The V gene lost 6 bases and the J gene lost 0 bases, with 7 bases spanning the gap. The CDR3 extends over 13 amino acids. Germline V CDR1 and CDR2: MDHEN, SYDVKM. The CDR3 DNA follows: TGTGCCAGCAGCCCCCCTAGCACAGATACGCAGTATTTT. Amino acid sequence: CASSPPSTDTQYF.